This TCR beta chain was identified during a study of T cell responses to AZD1222 COVID-19 vaccine. To note about this clone: Its antigen is currently unknown.

V lost 5 bases, J lost 7 bases, and 12 bases lay in between. The CDR3 is 13 residues long. Germline V CDR1 and CDR2: MDHEN, SYDVKM. General study findings and limits: Regions left unmutated in variants are reportedly the target of nearly half of spike-specific TCRs. Increases in Spike-specific TCR breadth and depth were seen after two AZD1222 doses.

Measured with immunoSEQ multiplex PCR; TCRdb has only the in-frame clones, and not every one. Of approximately 180,000 clones in the sample, roughly 92% were seen once. This specimen was peripheral blood, taken on day 0 of AZD1222 vaccination. This TCR was sampled from an adult in good health. This chain uses TRBV28 with TRBJ2-1; D unclear. CDR3 nucleotides: TGTGCCAGCAGTGGCGAAGTTTTGAATGAGCAGTTCTTC. Amino acids: CASSGEVLNEQFF.